Listed here are 21 T cell receptor beta chains from one sample, sequenced in a study of T cells in Graves' hyperthyroidism and ophthalmopathy. From RNA transcripts, TCR beta CDR3 regions were amplified. An initial round of RT-PCR targeting the TCR CDR3 relied on the HTBI primer set. MiXCR, run by TCRdb on the multiplex PCR reads, gives a single entry per CDR3 protein. The data show around 610,000 distinct CDR3 sequences, roughly 15% seen once. What was sequenced was blood. The source is a woman in her thirties or forties with Graves' ophthalmopathy.

This clonotype was seen many times. One end of the junction fails to match germline, which may point to a read error. The V call is TRBV6-5, the J call TRBJ2-7; TRBD1 matches at 7 bases. CDR1 and CDR2 (germline): MNHEY, SVGAGI. There are 14 residues in the CDR3. The chain's CDR3 is CASSYDRTGPQVDF. CDR3 coding DNA: TGTGCCAGCAGCTACGACAGGACAGGCCCCCAAGTGGACTTC.

This clonotype was found once. The DNA for the CDR3 is TGTGCCAGCAGTTACACCCCCGGTGGAGTGCAGCCCCAGCATTTT. Amino acids: CASSYTPGGVQPQHF. The chain is built from TRBV7-2 and TRBJ1-5; no firm D call. The CDR3 extends over 15 amino acids. V was trimmed by 6 bases and J by 7 bases, leaving 19 bases between them. Looked up from germline, CDR1 is SGHTA and CDR2 is FQGNSA.

This clonotype has just a few counts. CDR3 DNA: TGCAGTGCTAGCGACAGGGCAAAGACCATGAACACTGAAGCTTTCTTT. This sequence encodes CSASDRAKTMNTEAFF. The chain combines TRBV20-1 with TRBJ1-1; 7 bases map to TRBD1. V gave up 3 bases and J gave up 0 bases; unmatched junction bases: 10. The CDR3 sequence is 16 residues long. From germline, CDR1 is DFQATT and CDR2 SNEGSKA (reference sequence).

This clonotype was seen at least ten times. The chain couples TRBV6-2 or TRBV6-3 to TRBJ2-2; 14 bases are a match to TRBD2. The V and J ends lost 7 bases and 3 bases, in that order; junction bases with no gene match: 10. This CDR3 is 18 amino acids long. Germline values: CDR1 MNHEY, CDR2 SVGEGT. Here the CDR3 DNA reads TGTGCCAGCATCCCCTGGGGACTAGCGGGAGACGACACCGGGGAGCTGTTTTTT. It encodes CASIPWGLAGDDTGELFF.

This clonotype occurred once. The CDR3 ends on some other residue instead of the conserved phenylalanine or tryptophan, so this is likely a read error. The J gene is TRBJ2-7, the V gene TRBV2, with 11 bases aligning to TRBD2. V shed 8 bases and J 5 bases; nucleotides not matched to a gene: 8. CDR3 length: 14 amino acids. Germline V gene lookup returns CDR1 SNHLY and CDR2 FYNNEI. CDR3 in amino acids: CASLGLAGVDEQYL. CDR3 nucleotides: TGTGCCAGCCTCGGACTAGCGGGCGTCGACGAGCAGTACCTT.

The genes are TRBV12-3 or TRBV12-4 and TRBJ1-1, with D unresolved. Trimming cost V 1 base and J 3 bases, with 12 bases left between them. The CDR3 extends over 15 amino acids. The CDR3 nucleotides read TGTGCCAGCAGTTTAGAGACCGTCGCGGACACTGAAGCTTTCTTT. This gives the protein CASSLETVADTEAFF.

The chain combines TRBV9 with TRBJ1-5; the D gene is possibly TRBD1 (6 bases). The ends were cut back, 3 bases at V and 9 bases at J, with 13 bases in the middle. Looked up from germline, CDR1 is SGDLS and CDR2 is YYNGEE. The CDR3 has 13 amino acids. For the CDR3, the DNA is TGTGCCAGCAGCGACAGGGTTAATGGGCCCCAGCATTTT. Translation gives CASSDRVNGPQHF.

This clonotype was found many times. CDR3 coding DNA: TGTGCCAGCGCTCCGGGACATAGGGACTACGAGCAGTACTTC. Residues: CASAPGHRDYEQYF. The chain recombines TRBV6-1 with TRBJ2-7; a weak D match, TRBD1 (6 bases). Germline V gives CDR1 MNHNS, CDR2 SASEGT. V was pared by 8 bases and J by 3 bases, with 17 bases between. This CDR3 has 14 amino acids.

This clonotype has at least ten counts. The CDR3 region has the DNA TGTGCCAGCAGTTGGTCGGGGGTCACCGGGGAGCTGTTTTTT. Translation gives CASSWSGVTGELFF. V gene TRBV6-5 combines with J gene TRBJ2-2; D is possibly TRBD2 (6 bases). The CDR3 loop spans 14 amino acids. Per the germline V gene, CDR1 is MNHEY and CDR2 is SVGAGI. V was trimmed by 4 bases and J by 4 bases, leaving 10 bases between them.

In regard to this clonotype: The junction and the germline gene differ at one end; a read error may be behind it. The chain is built from TRBV27 and TRBJ2-7; D call uncertain. CDR1 and CDR2 (germline): MNHEY, SMNVEV (reference sequence). The CDR3 consists of 13 residues. This CDR3 is CASSLTSSYEQHF. CDR3 DNA sequence: TGTGCCAGCAGTTTGACGAGCTCCTACGAGCAGCACTTC.

This clonotype occurred many times. The rearrangement joins TRBV28 to TRBJ2-2, with a weak D call TRBD1 (5 bases). V was shortened by 3 bases and J by 6 bases, with 14 bases between the two germline ends. The CDR3 contains 15 residues. Germline V gene data show CDR1 as MDHEN and CDR2 as SYDVKM. The CDR3 nucleotides are TGTGCCAGCAGTTTTCAGGGCCGTTGGTCCGGGGAGCTGTTTTTT. This sequence encodes CASSFQGRWSGELFF. Full variable domain (rest looked up from reference TRBV28 and TRBJ2-2): DVKVTQSSRYLVKRTGEKVFLECVQDMDHENMFWYRQDPGLGLRLIYFSYDVKMKEKGDIPEGYSVSREKKERFSLILESASTNQTSMYLCASSFQGRWSGELFFGEGSRLTVL.

CDR3 DNA: TGCGCCAGCGGCCGAGAGGCAGGAAACACCATATATTTT. Residues: CASGREAGNTIYF. The chain uses TRBV5-1 and TRBJ1-3, with D uncertain. Germline lookup yields CDR1 SGHRS and CDR2 YFSETQ. Trimming removed 7 bases at V and 4 bases at J, with 12 bases between. This CDR3 has 13 residues.

Regarding this clonotype: This may be a read error: a much more frequent sequence differs by one nucleotide. This chain links TRBV6-2 or TRBV6-3 with TRBJ1-6, with unresolved D. The CDR3 totals 14 residues. Trimming shortened V by 4 bases and J by 0 bases, and 4 bases separated the two germline ends. Germline CDR1 is MNHEY and CDR2 is SVGEGT. CDR3 in DNA: TGTGCCAGCAGTTGGAGCTCCTATAATTCACCCCTCCACTTT. It is translated as CASSWSSYNSPLHF.

This clonotype has ten or more counts. The genes are TRBV28 and TRBJ1-1, with 8 bases fitting TRBD1. Germline-derived CDR1 and CDR2 are MDHEN and SYDVKM. The length of the CDR3 is 14 residues. After removal of 5 bases from V and 4 bases from J, the junction contained 6 bases not matched to a gene. CDR3 nucleotide sequence: TGTGCCAGCAGTCTCAGGGGGCTGGGCACTGAAGCTTTCTTT. This translates into CASSLRGLGTEAFF.

This clonotype has a count of ten or more. CDR3 DNA sequence: TGTGCCAGCAGTCTTCGCACGACAGGGGCCCGCTCCTACGAGCAGTACTTC. This gives the protein CASSLRTTGARSYEQYF. The rearrangement joins TRBV28 to TRBJ2-7; TRBD1 aligns across 8 bases. J was trimmed by 0 bases and V by 5 bases; bases with no gene match: 12. The CDR3 sequence is 17 residues long. From germline, CDR1 is MDHEN and CDR2 SYDVKM.

In its sample, this clonotype was seen many times. The CDR3 DNA follows: TGCAGTGCTCCTGATCCCTTGGGGGATCAGCCCCAGCATTTT. Residues: CSAPDPLGDQPQHF. The chain recombines TRBV20-1 with TRBJ1-5; D perhaps matches TRBD1 (5 bases). This CDR3 has 14 residues. Deletions cut 5 bases from V and 5 bases from J, with 16 bases between. Germline V gene sequence: CDR1 DFQATT, CDR2 SNEGSKA (reference sequence).

At least ten counts were recorded for this clonotype. The chain joins TRBV6-5 to TRBJ2-7; possible D gene TRBD2, 5 bases. The CDR3 is made up of 12 amino acids. V shed 8 bases and J shed 5 bases, with 13 bases lying between them. Germline V gives CDR1 MNHEY, CDR2 SVGAGI. The CDR3 protein is CASGRVFDEQYF. CDR3 coding DNA: TGTGCCAGCGGGAGAGTATTCGACGAGCAGTACTTC.

This clonotype was detected ten times or more. This may stem from a read error, because a much larger clone lies one nucleotide away. The gene calls are TRBV20-1 and TRBJ1-3, with 9 positions matching TRBD1. Germline CDR1 and CDR2: DFQATT and SNEGSKA (reference sequence). V trimming: 6 bases; J trimming: 7 bases; junction bases outside the gene matches: 7. This CDR3 contains 13 residues. The DNA for the CDR3 is TGCAGTGCACGACAGGGGGACGGCAACACCATATATTTT. Translating it yields CSARQGDGNTIYF.

This rearrangement joins TRBV27 to TRBJ2-7; TRBD2 is a possible D gene (6 bases). The V end was cut by 5 bases, the J end by 2 bases, with 19 bases between. The CDR3 is 16 amino acids. CDR1 and CDR2 from the germline V gene are MNHEY and SMNVEV (reference sequence). CDR3 sequence (DNA): TGTGCCAGCAGTCTCTCCTGGGGGGAGTCGCCCTACGAGCAGTACTTC. It specifies CASSLSWGESPYEQYF.

There are many counts of this clonotype. The CDR3 DNA reads as TGTGCCAGCAGTACGGGACTAGCAGGTCCCTCCTACGAGCAGTACTTC. Amino acids: CASSTGLAGPSYEQYF. V and J are TRBV12-3 or TRBV12-4 and TRBJ2-7, with 9 bases aligning to TRBD2. V was pared by 5 bases and J by 0 bases, with 8 bases of the junction left unmatched. This CDR3 is built from 16 residues.

This clonotype was observed a handful of times. The chain has TRBV20-1 and TRBJ1-2, with a possible D match to TRBD1 (6 bases). This CDR3 has 14 amino acids. Trimming pared 3 bases from V and 8 bases from J, leaving 19 bases between. The germline V gene encodes CDR1 DFQATT and CDR2 SNEGSKA (reference sequence). The CDR3 spells CSARVWGGDYGYTF. The DNA of the CDR3 is TGCAGTGCTAGGGTTTGGGGGGGCGATTACGGCTACACCTTC.